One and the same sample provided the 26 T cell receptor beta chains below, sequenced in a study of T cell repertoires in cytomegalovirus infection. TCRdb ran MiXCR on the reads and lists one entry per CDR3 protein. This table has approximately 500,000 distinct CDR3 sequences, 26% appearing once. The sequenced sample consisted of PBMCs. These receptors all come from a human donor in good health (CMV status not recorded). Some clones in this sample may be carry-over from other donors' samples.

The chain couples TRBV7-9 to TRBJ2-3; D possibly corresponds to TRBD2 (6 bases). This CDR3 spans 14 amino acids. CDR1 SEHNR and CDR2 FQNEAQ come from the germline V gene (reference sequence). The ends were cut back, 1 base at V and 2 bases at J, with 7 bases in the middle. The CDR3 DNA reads TGTGCCAGCAGCTTAGAGGGACTCACAGATACGCAGTATTTT. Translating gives CASSLEGLTDTQYF.

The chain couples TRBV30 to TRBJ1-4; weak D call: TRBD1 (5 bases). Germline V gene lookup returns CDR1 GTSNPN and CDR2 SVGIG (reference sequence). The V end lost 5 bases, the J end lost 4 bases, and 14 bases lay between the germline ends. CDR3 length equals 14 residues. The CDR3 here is CAWGGGSYNEKLFF. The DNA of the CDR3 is TGTGCCTGGGGGGGTGGCAGTTATAATGAAAAACTGTTTTTT.

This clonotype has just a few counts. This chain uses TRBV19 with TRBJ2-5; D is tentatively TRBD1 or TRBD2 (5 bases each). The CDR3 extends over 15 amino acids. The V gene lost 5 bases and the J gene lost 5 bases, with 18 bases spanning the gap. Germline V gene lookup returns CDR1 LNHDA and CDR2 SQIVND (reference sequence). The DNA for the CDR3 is TGTGCCAGTAGTTCCCCCGTTTGGGGCGGGGAGACCCAGTACTTC. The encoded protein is CASSSPVWGGETQYF.

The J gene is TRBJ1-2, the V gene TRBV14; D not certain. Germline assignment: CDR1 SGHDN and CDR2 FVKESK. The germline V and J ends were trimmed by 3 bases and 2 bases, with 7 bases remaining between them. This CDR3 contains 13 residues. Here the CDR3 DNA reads TGTGCCAGCAGCCACGACACCAACTATGGCTACACCTTC. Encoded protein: CASSHDTNYGYTF.

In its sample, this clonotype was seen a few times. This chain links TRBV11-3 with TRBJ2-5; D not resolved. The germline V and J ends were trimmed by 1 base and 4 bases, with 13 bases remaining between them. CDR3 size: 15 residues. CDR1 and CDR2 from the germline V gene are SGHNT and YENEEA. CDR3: CASSLAGGGVETQYF. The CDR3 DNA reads TGTGCCAGCAGCTTAGCCGGTGGTGGGGTAGAGACCCAGTACTTC. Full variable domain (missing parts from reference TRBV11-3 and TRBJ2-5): EAGVVQSPRYKIIEKKQPVAFWCNPISGHNTLYWYLQNLGQGPELLIRYENEEAVDDSQLPKDRFSAERLKGVDSTLKIQPAELGDSAVYLCASSLAGGGVETQYFGPGTRLLVL.

The CDR3 DNA reads TGCAGTGCTAACTGCGGGGGTATGAACACTGAAGCTTTCTTT. It specifies CSANCGGMNTEAFF. This chain joins TRBV20-1 and TRBJ1-1; possible D gene TRBD1, 5 bases. Trimming left V 4 bases short and J 0 bases short, with 12 bases between. The CDR3 consists of 14 residues. CDR1 and CDR2 from the germline V gene are DFQATT and SNEGSKA (reference sequence).

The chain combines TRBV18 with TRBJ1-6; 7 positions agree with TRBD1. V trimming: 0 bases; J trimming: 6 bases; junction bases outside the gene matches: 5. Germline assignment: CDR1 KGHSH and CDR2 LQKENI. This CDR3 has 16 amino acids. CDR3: CASSPPFTGVNSPLHF. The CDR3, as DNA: TGTGCCAGCTCACCACCATTCACAGGGGTTAATTCACCCCTCCACTTT.

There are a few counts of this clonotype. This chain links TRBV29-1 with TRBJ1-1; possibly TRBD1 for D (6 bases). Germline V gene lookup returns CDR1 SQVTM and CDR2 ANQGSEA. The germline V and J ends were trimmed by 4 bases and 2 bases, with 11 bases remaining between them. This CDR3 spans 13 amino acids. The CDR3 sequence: CSVAVQGNTEAFF. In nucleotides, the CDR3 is TGCAGCGTTGCGGTACAGGGAAACACTGAAGCTTTCTTT.

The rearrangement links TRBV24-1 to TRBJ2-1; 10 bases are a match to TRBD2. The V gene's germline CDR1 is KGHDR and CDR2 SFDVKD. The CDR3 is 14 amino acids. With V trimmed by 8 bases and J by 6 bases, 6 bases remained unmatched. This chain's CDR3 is CATKRSGRPNEQFF. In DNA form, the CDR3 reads TGTGCCACCAAACGTAGCGGGAGGCCCAATGAGCAGTTCTTC.

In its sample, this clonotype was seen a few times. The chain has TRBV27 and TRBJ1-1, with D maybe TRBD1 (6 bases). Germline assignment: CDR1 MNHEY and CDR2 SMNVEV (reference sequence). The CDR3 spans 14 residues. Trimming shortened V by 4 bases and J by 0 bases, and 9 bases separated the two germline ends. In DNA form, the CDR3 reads TGTGCCAGCAGTTGGACAGCCATGAACACTGAAGCTTTCTTT. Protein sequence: CASSWTAMNTEAFF.

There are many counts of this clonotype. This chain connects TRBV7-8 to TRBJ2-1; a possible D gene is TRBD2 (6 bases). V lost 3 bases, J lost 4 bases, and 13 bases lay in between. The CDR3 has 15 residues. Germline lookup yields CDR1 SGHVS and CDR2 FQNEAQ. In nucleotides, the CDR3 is TGTGCCAGCAGCTTTGGGGACTCTCCGTACAATGAGCAGTTCTTC. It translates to CASSFGDSPYNEQFF.

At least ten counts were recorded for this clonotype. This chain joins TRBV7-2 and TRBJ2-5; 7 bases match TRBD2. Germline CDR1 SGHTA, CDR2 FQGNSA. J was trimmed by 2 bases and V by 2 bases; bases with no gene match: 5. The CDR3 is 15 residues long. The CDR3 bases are TGTGCCAGCAGCTTAACCAGCGGGACGCAAGAGACCCAGTACTTC. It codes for CASSLTSGTQETQYF.

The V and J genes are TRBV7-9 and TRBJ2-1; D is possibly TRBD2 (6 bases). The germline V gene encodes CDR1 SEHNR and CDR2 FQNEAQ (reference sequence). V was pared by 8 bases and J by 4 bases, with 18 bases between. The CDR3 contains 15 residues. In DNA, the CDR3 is TGTGCCAGCCCTAAGCCGGGAGCCTTTTACAATGAGCAGTTCTTC. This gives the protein CASPKPGAFYNEQFF.

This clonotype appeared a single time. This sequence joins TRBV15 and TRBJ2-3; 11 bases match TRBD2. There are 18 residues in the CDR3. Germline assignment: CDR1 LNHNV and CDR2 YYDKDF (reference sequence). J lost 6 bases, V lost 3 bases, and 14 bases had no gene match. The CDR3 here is CATSRGLFLAGGTDTQYF. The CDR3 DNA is TGTGCCACCAGCAGGGGCCTTTTTCTAGCGGGAGGTACGGATACGCAGTATTTT.

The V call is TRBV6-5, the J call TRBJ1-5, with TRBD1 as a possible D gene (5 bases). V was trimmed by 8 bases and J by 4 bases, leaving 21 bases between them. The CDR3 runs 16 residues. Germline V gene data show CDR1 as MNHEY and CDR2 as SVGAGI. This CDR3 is CASRGIGMGENQPQHF. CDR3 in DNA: TGTGCCAGCCGGGGGATAGGGATGGGGGAGAATCAGCCCCAGCATTTT.

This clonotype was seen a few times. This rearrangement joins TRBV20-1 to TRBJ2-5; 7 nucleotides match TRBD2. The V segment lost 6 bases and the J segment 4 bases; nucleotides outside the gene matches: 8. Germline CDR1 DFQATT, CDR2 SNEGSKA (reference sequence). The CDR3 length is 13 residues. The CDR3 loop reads CSAGQGGGETQYF. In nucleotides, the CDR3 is TGCAGTGCCGGGCAAGGCGGGGGAGAGACCCAGTACTTC.

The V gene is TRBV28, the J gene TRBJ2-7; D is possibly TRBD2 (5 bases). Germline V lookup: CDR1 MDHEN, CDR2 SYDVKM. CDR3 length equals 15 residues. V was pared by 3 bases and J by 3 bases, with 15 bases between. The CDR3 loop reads CASSLTSTIRYEQYF. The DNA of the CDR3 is TGTGCCAGCAGTTTGACGTCGACTATTCGCTACGAGCAGTACTTC.

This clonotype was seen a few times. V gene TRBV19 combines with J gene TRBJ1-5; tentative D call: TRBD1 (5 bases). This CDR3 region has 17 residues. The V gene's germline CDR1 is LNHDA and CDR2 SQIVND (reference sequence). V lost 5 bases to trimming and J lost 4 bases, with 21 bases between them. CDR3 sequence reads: CASSVGGDGSRNQPQHF. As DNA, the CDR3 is TGTGCCAGTAGTGTGGGAGGGGACGGTAGCCGAAATCAGCCCCAGCATTTT.

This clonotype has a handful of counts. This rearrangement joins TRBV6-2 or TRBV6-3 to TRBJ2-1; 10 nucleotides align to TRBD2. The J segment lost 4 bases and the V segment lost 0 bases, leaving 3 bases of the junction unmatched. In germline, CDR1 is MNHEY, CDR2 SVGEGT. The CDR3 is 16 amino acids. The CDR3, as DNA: TGTGCCAGCAGTTACTCCGGGACTAGCGTTTACAATGAGCAGTTCTTC. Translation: CASSYSGTSVYNEQFF.

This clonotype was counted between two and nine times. CDR3 sequence (DNA): TGCGCCAGCAGCCCTGAAAGGGGACAGGGTAATGGCTACACCTTC. Amino acids: CASSPERGQGNGYTF. This rearrangement joins TRBV4-3 to TRBJ1-2; 9 bases agree with TRBD1. In germline, CDR1 is LGHNA, CDR2 YSLEER. Germline trimming cut 4 bases from V and 6 bases from J; bases unmatched to any gene: 9. This CDR3 comprises 15 residues.

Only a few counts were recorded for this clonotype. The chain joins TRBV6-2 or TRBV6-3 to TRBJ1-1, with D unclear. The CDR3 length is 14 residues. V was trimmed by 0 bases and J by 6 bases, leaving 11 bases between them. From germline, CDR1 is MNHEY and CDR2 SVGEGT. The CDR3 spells CASSYSMVFPEAFF. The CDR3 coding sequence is TGTGCCAGCAGTTACTCGATGGTGTTCCCTGAAGCTTTCTTT.

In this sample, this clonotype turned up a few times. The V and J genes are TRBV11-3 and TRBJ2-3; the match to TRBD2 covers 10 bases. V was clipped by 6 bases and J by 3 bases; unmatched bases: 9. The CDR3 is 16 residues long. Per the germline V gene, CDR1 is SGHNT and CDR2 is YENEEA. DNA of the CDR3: TGTGCCAGCAGTTTAATTCTAGCGGGAGTGACAGATACGCAGTATTTT. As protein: CASSLILAGVTDTQYF.

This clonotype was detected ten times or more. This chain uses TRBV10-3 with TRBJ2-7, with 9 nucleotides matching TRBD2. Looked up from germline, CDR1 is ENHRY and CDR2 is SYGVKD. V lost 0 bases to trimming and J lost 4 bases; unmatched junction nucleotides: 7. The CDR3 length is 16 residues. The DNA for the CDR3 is TGTGCCATCAGTGAGTCTGCGGGAGGGCCCCTTTACGAGCAGTACGTC. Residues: CAISESAGGPLYEQYV.

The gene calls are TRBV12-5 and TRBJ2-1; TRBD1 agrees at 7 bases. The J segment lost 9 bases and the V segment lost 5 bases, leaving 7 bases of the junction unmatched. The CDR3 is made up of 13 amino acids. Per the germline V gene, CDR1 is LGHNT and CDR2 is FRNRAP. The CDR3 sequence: CASGLDRAGEQFF. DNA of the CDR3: TGTGCTAGTGGTCTCGACAGGGCCGGTGAGCAGTTCTTC.

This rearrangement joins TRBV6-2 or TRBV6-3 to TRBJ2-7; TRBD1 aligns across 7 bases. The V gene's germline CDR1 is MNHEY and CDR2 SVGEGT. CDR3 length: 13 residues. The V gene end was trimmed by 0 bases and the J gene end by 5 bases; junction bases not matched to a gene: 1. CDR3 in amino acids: CASSYSGQNEQYV. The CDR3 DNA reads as TGTGCCAGCAGTTACTCGGGACAGAACGAGCAGTACGTC.

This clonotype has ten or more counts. The CDR3 spells CASSRHRGGANEKLFF. DNA of the CDR3: TGTGCCAGCAGCCGGCATCGAGGCGGGGCTAATGAAAAACTGTTTTTT. The genes are TRBV7-2 and TRBJ1-4; unclear D gene. Germline V CDR1 and CDR2: SGHTA, FQGNSA. V dropped 5 bases and J dropped 3 bases, with 16 bases sitting between them. The CDR3 is 16 residues long.